The rows below give T cell receptor beta chains drawn from one sample of a study of blood T cell repertoires in COVID-19. Sequencing was performed with immunoSEQ multiplex PCR; in TCRdb, only in-frame clones are kept and a portion is missing. The sample has 250,000 to 350,000 clones; approximately 88% are singletons. The sequenced sample consisted of PBMCs or T cells enriched from blood (not recorded which). These receptors were taken from a woman in her thirties or forties who had recovered from COVID-19. Each CDR3 is given with its conserved first and last residue. D genes are given only for firm matches. Not all rows give a size; the values are once, few, many and, for expanded clones, a class.

CASSYPTARTYNEQFF TGTGCCAGCAGTTACCCGACAGCGCGAACCTACAATGAGCAGTTCTTC NA TRBJ2-1 TRBV6-2/TRBV6-3 NA
CASSRGQRGSYEQYF TGTGCCAGCAGTCGGGGACAGAGGGGTTCCTACGAGCAGTACTTC TRBD1 TRBJ2-7 TRBV6-5 NA
CASSMVARGTEAFF TGTGCCAGTAGTATGGTCGCACGGGGCACTGAAGCTTTCTTT NA TRBJ1-1 TRBV19 NA
CASSVRDGKGHNEQFF TGTGCCAGCAGCGTACGTGACGGGAAAGGTCATAATGAGCAGTTCTTC NA TRBJ2-1 TRBV9 NA
CASSAGLAREQFF TGTGCCAGCAGCGCGGGACTAGCCCGTGAGCAGTTCTTC TRBD2 TRBJ2-1 TRBV7-9 NA
CASTPSGRFNEQFF TGTGCCAGCACCCCTAGCGGGAGATTCAATGAGCAGTTCTTC TRBD2 TRBJ2-1 TRBV2 NA
CASSPGTGFLGTQYF TGTGCCAGCAGCCCCGGGACAGGGTTCTTGGGGACCCAGTACTTC TRBD1 TRBJ2-5 TRBV7-6 NA
CASSLTGSSNQPQHF TGTGCCAGCAGCCTGACAGGTTCTAGCAATCAGCCCCAGCATTTT NA TRBJ1-5 TRBV4-2 NA
CAWSGAYEQYF TGTGCCTGGAGTGGGGCGTACGAGCAGTACTTC NA TRBJ2-7 TRBV30 NA
CASRPAQGPPGELFF TGTGCCAGCAGGCCCGCGCAGGGCCCCCCCGGGGAGCTGTTTTTT NA TRBJ2-2 TRBV7-2 NA
CASSSAWIAGSSYEQYF TGTGCCAGCAGCTCTGCCTGGATAGCGGGGAGCTCCTACGAGCAGTACTTC TRBD2 TRBJ2-7 TRBV7-8 NA
CASSSRYRGTETQYF TGTGCCAGCAGCTCCCGATACAGGGGTACGGAGACCCAGTACTTC TRBD1 TRBJ2-5 TRBV13 NA
CASSLPPGNTEAFF TGTGCCAGCAGTCTCCCTCCAGGGAACACTGAAGCTTTCTTT NA TRBJ1-1 TRBV7-9 NA
CASRIPGQGADTQYF TGTGCCAGCAGAATCCCGGGACAGGGGGCAGATACGCAGTATTTT TRBD1 TRBJ2-3 TRBV6-5 NA
CASSEFNEQYF TGCGCCAGCAGTGAGTTCAACGAGCAGTACTTC NA TRBJ2-7 TRBV10-2 NA
CASSMLAGGITDTQYF TGCGCCAGCAGCATGCTAGCGGGAGGCATCACAGATACGCAGTATTTT TRBD2 TRBJ2-3 TRBV5-1 NA
CASSPVGREQYF TGTGCCAGCAGCCCCGTGGGGCGCGAGCAGTACTTC NA TRBJ2-7 TRBV28 NA
CASSFRGSGYTF TGTGCCAGCAGTTTTCGAGGTAGCGGCTACACCTTC NA TRBJ1-2 TRBV12-3/TRBV12-4 NA
CASSSQRQGLSYEQYF TGTGCCAGCAGCTCCCAGAGACAGGGTCTCTCCTACGAGCAGTACTTC TRBD1 TRBJ2-7 TRBV11-3 NA
CASSYRGEQYF TGTGCCAGCAGTTACAGGGGCGAGCAGTACTTC NA TRBJ2-7 TRBV6-5 NA
CSGYIGGGYTF TGCAGCGGCTACATAGGGGGTGGCTACACCTTC NA TRBJ1-2 TRBV29-1 NA
CASSLGASLQETQYF TGCGCCAGCAGCTTGGGGGCCTCTCTCCAAGAGACCCAGTACTTC NA TRBJ2-5 TRBV5-1 NA
CASSLTPAAETQYF TGTGCCAGCAGTTTAACTCCGGCGGCAGAGACCCAGTACTTC NA TRBJ2-5 TRBV2 NA
CASSPNGRISYEQYF TGTGCCAGCAGCCCCAACGGGAGGATCTCCTACGAGCAGTACTTC TRBD2 TRBJ2-7 TRBV7-2 NA
CASSTRTGGTDTQYF TGTGCCAGCAGCACGAGGACAGGGGGGACAGATACGCAGTATTTT TRBD1 TRBJ2-3 TRBV7-2 NA
CASSFGGREAFF TGTGCCAGTAGTTTCGGGGGTCGGGAAGCTTTCTTT NA TRBJ1-1 TRBV19 NA
CASSTGIGFGANVLTF TGTGCCAGTAGTACAGGGATCGGCTTTGGGGCCAACGTCCTGACTTTC NA TRBJ2-6 TRBV19 NA
CASSLGGLAGGNNEQFF TGTGCCAGCAGCTTAGGGGGACTAGCGGGAGGGAACAATGAGCAGTTCTTC TRBD2 TRBJ2-1 TRBV7-4 NA
CATTAGDRSRTYEQYF TGCGCCACCACGGCGGGGGATCGGTCTCGCACCTACGAGCAGTACTTC TRBD2 TRBJ2-7 TRBV5-1 NA
CASSPGLAGGQFF TGTGCCAGCAGCCCAGGACTAGCGGGAGGGCAGTTCTTC TRBD2 TRBJ2-1 TRBV7-2 once
CAWSANRGQKDTEAFF TGTGCCTGGAGTGCGAACCGGGGACAGAAGGACACTGAAGCTTTCTTT TRBD1 TRBJ1-1 TRBV30 NA
CASSQASSGELYEQYF TGCGCCAGCAGCCAAGCGAGTAGCGGGGAACTCTACGAGCAGTACTTC TRBD2 TRBJ2-7 TRBV4-3 once
CASSLLVPYEQYF TGTGCCAGCAGTTTACTAGTTCCCTACGAGCAGTACTTC NA TRBJ2-7 TRBV12-3/TRBV12-4 NA
CASSDRSSQAYNEQFF TGTGCCAGCAGCGATCGCTCTAGCCAGGCCTACAATGAGCAGTTCTTC NA TRBJ2-1 TRBV9 NA
CASSSSFRGHNGYTF TGTGCCAGCAGCTCTTCCTTCAGGGGTCATAATGGCTACACCTTC NA TRBJ1-2 TRBV9 NA
CASSQAGRLEYEQYF TGTGCCAGCAGCCAAGCCGGCAGGCTGGAATACGAGCAGTACTTC NA TRBJ2-7 TRBV3-1/TRBV3-2 NA
CASSQQGAGETQYF TGTGCCAGCTCACAGCAGGGGGCCGGTGAGACCCAGTACTTC TRBD1 TRBJ2-5 TRBV18 NA
CASSLVLTSGPIKTQYF TGTGCCAGCAGCTTAGTATTGACGAGCGGGCCCATAAAGACCCAGTACTTC NA TRBJ2-5 TRBV7-8 NA
CASNERGDYEQYF TGTGCCAGCAATGAGCGGGGGGACTACGAGCAGTACTTC TRBD2 TRBJ2-7 TRBV28 NA
CASSQEPHTGNTQYF TGCGCCAGCAGCCAAGAACCCCACACGGGTAATACGCAGTATTTT NA TRBJ2-3 TRBV4-3 NA
CASSLGYRTGYEQYF TGTGCCAGCAGCTTAGGGTACAGGACAGGTTACGAGCAGTACTTC TRBD1 TRBJ2-7 TRBV7-2 NA
CASSERGGSKNIQYF TGTGCCAGCAGCGAGAGAGGGGGTTCCAAAAACATTCAGTACTTC NA TRBJ2-4 TRBV2 NA
CASSIAGGNQPQHF TGTGCCAGTAGTATAGCGGGGGGCAATCAGCCCCAGCATTTT NA TRBJ1-5 TRBV19 NA
CASSNEGQVHYGYTF TGTGCCAGCAGCAATGAGGGACAGGTCCACTATGGCTACACCTTC NA TRBJ1-2 TRBV21-1 NA
CASTAPVGEKLFF TGTGCCAGCACTGCCCCAGTGGGCGAAAAACTGTTTTTT NA TRBJ1-4 TRBV28 once
CASSFSGIDGEQFF TGTGCCAGCAGCTTTAGCGGGATAGATGGCGAGCAGTTCTTC TRBD2 TRBJ2-1 TRBV7-3 NA
CASSLVKRTEGYEQFF TGTGCCAGCAGCTTAGTCAAGCGGACCGAAGGCTATGAGCAGTTCTTC NA TRBJ2-1 TRBV7-9 NA
CASSQDGGGSLETQYF TGTGCCAGCAGCCAAGACGGGGGCGGGAGTTTAGAGACCCAGTACTTC NA TRBJ2-5 TRBV3-1/TRBV3-2 NA
CASSFRRGGKGTQHF TGTGCCAGCAGTTTCCGTAGGGGGGGGAAAGGGACCCAGCATTTT NA TRBJ1-5 TRBV28 NA
CASSPGGSNEKLFF TGTGCCAGCAGCCCGGGGGGCTCTAATGAAAAACTGTTTTTT NA TRBJ1-4 TRBV7-9 NA
CASSVAGVNTGELFF TGTGCCAGCAGCGTAGCAGGGGTGAACACCGGGGAGCTGTTTTTT NA TRBJ2-2 TRBV9 NA
CASSQGGGWNEQFF TGCGCCAGCAGCCAAGGGGGGGGTTGGAATGAGCAGTTCTTC TRBD2 TRBJ2-1 TRBV4-3 NA
CASSFPPQETQYF TGTGCCAGCAGCTTTCCCCCACAAGAGACCCAGTACTTC NA TRBJ2-5 TRBV7-2 NA